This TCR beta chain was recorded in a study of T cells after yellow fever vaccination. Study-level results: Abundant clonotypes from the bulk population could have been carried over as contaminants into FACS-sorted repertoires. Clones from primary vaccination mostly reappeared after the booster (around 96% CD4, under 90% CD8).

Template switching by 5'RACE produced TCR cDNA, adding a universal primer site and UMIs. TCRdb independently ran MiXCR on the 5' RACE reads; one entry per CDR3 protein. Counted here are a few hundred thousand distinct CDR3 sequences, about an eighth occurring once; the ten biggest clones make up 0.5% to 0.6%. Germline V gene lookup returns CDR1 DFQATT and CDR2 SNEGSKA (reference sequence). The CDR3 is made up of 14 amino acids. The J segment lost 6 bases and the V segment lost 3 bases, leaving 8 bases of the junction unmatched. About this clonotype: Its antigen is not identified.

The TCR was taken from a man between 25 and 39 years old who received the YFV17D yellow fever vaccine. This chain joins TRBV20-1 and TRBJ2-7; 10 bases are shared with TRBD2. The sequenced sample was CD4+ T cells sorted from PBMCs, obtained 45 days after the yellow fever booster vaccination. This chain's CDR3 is CSARSSGRGLEQYF. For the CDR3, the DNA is TGCAGTGCTAGGTCTAGCGGGAGAGGGCTCGAGCAGTACTTC.